These T cell receptor beta chains were read from a single sample in a study of spatial heterogeneity in lung cancer. One entry per CDR3 protein results from TCRdb running MiXCR on the 5' RACE reads. This table has roughly 110,000 distinct CDR3 sequences, 10% to 12% appearing once. Sample: PBMCs, taken at follow-up. These TCRs come from a female donor with early-stage non-small cell lung cancer. Both conserved end residues are part of each CDR3. A D gene is named only where the DNA matches it firmly. Only some rows state a clone size, as once, few, many or a class for expanded clones.

j_gene,v_gene,abundance,d_gene,CDR3nt,CDR3aa
TRBJ2-1,TRBV12-3/TRBV12-4,.,TRBD1,TGTGCCAGCAGTTGGGGACAGGGGAACAATGAGCAGTTCTTC,CASSWGQGNNEQFF
TRBJ2-5,TRBV29-1,.,TRBD2,TGCAGCGTTGAAATTTGGCGGGAGTTTGGGACCCAGTACTTC,CSVEIWREFGTQYF
TRBJ2-1,TRBV29-1,many,.,TGCAGCGTTGCGGACGGCCTCAATGAGCAGTTCTTC,CSVADGLNEQFF
TRBJ2-1,TRBV6-1,.,.,TGTGCCAGCAGTTGGGGGGACTCCTACAATGAGCAGTTCTTC,CASSWGDSYNEQFF
TRBJ1-2,TRBV7-3,many,.,TGTGCCAGCAGCTTGAATCCCGGGGTTAACTATGGCTACACCTTC,CASSLNPGVNYGYTF
TRBJ1-1,TRBV7-9,.,.,TGTGCCAGCAGCTTAGGTGGGTTACAGGGAAACACTGAAGCTTTCTTT,CASSLGGLQGNTEAFF
TRBJ2-7,TRBV19,many,TRBD2,TGTGCCAGTAGTACAGCCGGGACTAGCGAGGCCTACGAGCAGTACTTC,CASSTAGTSEAYEQYF
TRBJ2-5,TRBV20-1,many,.,TGCAGTGCTAGAGATTTACGAATCCAAGAGACCCAGTACTTC,CSARDLRIQETQYF
TRBJ2-1,TRBV20-1,many,TRBD2,TGCAGTGCTAGGACTAGCGGGAACAATGAGCAGTTCTTC,CSARTSGNNEQFF
TRBJ1-5,TRBV5-6,many,.,TGTGCCAGCAGCACGGGACTGTTCGGGCCCCAGCATTTT,CASSTGLFGPQHF
TRBJ1-5,TRBV28,.,.,TGTGCCAGCAGTTTTAAGTTTAGCAATCAGCCCCAGCATTTT,CASSFKFSNQPQHF
TRBJ2-3,TRBV18,many,TRBD1,TGTGCCAGCTCACCTGGGACAGGCGGAAGCACAGATACGCAGTATTTT,CASSPGTGGSTDTQYF
TRBJ1-5,TRBV19,.,.,TGTGCCAGTAGTATAGGGCGACAGGCGGGAAATCAGCCCCAGCATTTT,CASSIGRQAGNQPQHF
TRBJ1-5,TRBV6-1,once,.,TGTGCCAGCAGTGGGGGAGATGTGGCGGGCAATCAGCCCCAGCATTTT,CASSGGDVAGNQPQHF
TRBJ1-1,TRBV7-8,.,TRBD1,TGTGCCAGCAGCTCTAGGACAGGGAAGGCCACTGAAGCTTTCTTT,CASSSRTGKATEAFF
TRBJ2-3,TRBV10-3,.,.,TGTGCCATCAGTGTATCTAGCGGCACAGATACGCAGTATTTT,CAISVSSGTDTQYF
TRBJ2-1,TRBV5-1,few,TRBD1,TGCGCCAGCAGCCCTCCGACAGGGGCCTACAATGAGCAGTTCTTC,CASSPPTGAYNEQFF
TRBJ1-5,TRBV6-2/TRBV6-3,few,.,TGTGCCAGCAGCCCGATAAGCACCATAAGCAATCAGCCCCAGCATTTT,CASSPISTISNQPQHF
TRBJ2-5,TRBV7-8,many,.,TGTGCCAGCAGCGTCGGGGGCGGCGGGGAGACCCAGTACTTC,CASSVGGGGETQYF
TRBJ1-2,TRBV12-3/TRBV12-4,few,TRBD1,TGTGCCAGCAGTCCAAGGACAGGAGTATATGGCTACACCTTC,CASSPRTGVYGYTF
TRBJ1-1,TRBV5-1,few,.,TGCGTCAGCAGCTTGGTGGGGGCGCGCACTGAAGCTTTCTTT,CVSSLVGARTEAFF
TRBJ2-7,TRBV28,.,TRBD2,TGTGCCAGCAGTTTAGAACTAGCGGGAGGTTTCCGCTCCTACGAGCAGTACTTC,CASSLELAGGFRSYEQYF
TRBJ2-4,TRBV7-8,many,.,TGTGCCAGCAGCTCTACACGAGCCAAAAACATTCAGTACTTC,CASSSTRAKNIQYF
TRBJ1-2,TRBV5-1,many,.,TGCGCCAGCAGCTTGGACGGTACCGCTTTCTATGGCTACACCTTC,CASSLDGTAFYGYTF
TRBJ2-1,TRBV5-1,.,.,TGCGCCAGCAGCAAAACAGTTAACAATGAGCAGTTCTTC,CASSKTVNNEQFF
TRBJ1-1,TRBV5-1,many,.,TGCGCCAGCAGCTTTACGGCAGGGGTCACTGAAGCTTTCTTT,CASSFTAGVTEAFF
TRBJ2-7,TRBV28,.,.,TGTGCCAGCAGTCCTCGTGGAGTAGCGACCTACGAGCAGTACTTC,CASSPRGVATYEQYF
TRBJ2-2,TRBV28,few,.,TGTGCCAGCAGTTTGTCTCTCAGGGAGCTGTTTTTT,CASSLSLRELFF
TRBJ2-1,TRBV7-9,once,TRBD2,TGTGCCAACAGTTCCCGGGTAGCGGGAGCAAATGAGCAGTTCTTC,CANSSRVAGANEQFF
TRBJ2-1,TRBV11-2,many,TRBD2,TGTGCCAGCAGCTTAGGAGTGGCGGGAGCGGTCGATGAGCAGTTCTTC,CASSLGVAGAVDEQFF
TRBJ2-3,TRBV5-5,few,.,TGTGCCAGCAGCCCGGGTCCTTCGCGGGGCTTCACAGATACGCAGTATTTT,CASSPGPSRGFTDTQYF
TRBJ2-1,TRBV3-1,.,.,TGTGCCAGCAGCCCGACCCAGAGCTCCTACAATGAGCAGTTCTTC,CASSPTQSSYNEQFF
TRBJ1-5,TRBV20-1,few,TRBD1,TGCAGTGCTGGAAGACAGGGAGGTCAGCCCCAGCATTTT,CSAGRQGGQPQHF
TRBJ1-5,TRBV7-9,.,.,TGTGCCAGCAGCTTCCGGGGTAATCAGCCCCAGCATTTT,CASSFRGNQPQHF
TRBJ1-2,TRBV3-1,.,.,TGTGCCAGCGGCGTCGGAGCTGGGCTCTATGGCTACACCTTC,CASGVGAGLYGYTF
TRBJ2-1,TRBV10-3,few,TRBD2,TGTGCCATCAGTGAGGGGGCTAGCGGGAGCAACTACAATGAGCAGTTCTTC,CAISEGASGSNYNEQFF
TRBJ2-3,TRBV20-1,.,.,TGCAGTGCTAGGGGTCCGGACCCACCCACAGATACGCAGTATTTT,CSARGPDPPTDTQYF
TRBJ1-2,TRBV5-4,.,.,TGTGCCAGCAGCTTGGAGATGGACAGCTTCCACTATGGCTACACCTTC,CASSLEMDSFHYGYTF
TRBJ2-3,TRBV4-2,many,.,TGTGCCAGCTCCGGGACTCGGAGCACAGATACGCAGTATTTT,CASSGTRSTDTQYF
TRBJ2-1,TRBV3-1,many,TRBD2,TGTGCCAGCAGCCAAGTCGGGACTAGCGGGCTAAATGAGCAGTTCTTC,CASSQVGTSGLNEQFF
TRBJ2-2,TRBV3-1,.,TRBD2,TGTGCCAGCAGCCAAGTAGCGGGAGTAGGGACCGGGGAGCCGTTTTTT,CASSQVAGVGTGEPFF
TRBJ2-1,TRBV28,.,TRBD2,TGTGCCAGCAGTTTACTAGCTGGGAGGGATGAGCAGTTCTTC,CASSLLAGRDEQFF
TRBJ2-2,TRBV12-3/TRBV12-4,.,TRBD2,TGTGCCAGCAGAACGGGACTAGCGGGATCCGGGGAGCTGTTTTTT,CASRTGLAGSGELFF
TRBJ2-7,TRBV28,few,.,TGTGCCAGCAGTGCCTACTACGAGCAGTACTTC,CASSAYYEQYF
TRBJ1-1,TRBV12-3/TRBV12-4,.,TRBD1,TGTGCCAGCAGTTTAGGGGGGGACAGAGAAGCTTTCTTT,CASSLGGDREAFF
TRBJ1-2,TRBV7-2,few,TRBD1,TGTGCCAGCAGCCCCGGGACAGGGGCCTATGGCTACACCTTC,CASSPGTGAYGYTF
TRBJ1-5,TRBV6-4,.,.,TGTGCCAGCAGTGGTACACAGGGAAATAGCAATCAGCCCCAGCATTTT,CASSGTQGNSNQPQHF
TRBJ1-1,TRBV9,many,TRBD1,TGTGCCAGCAGCGTAAGTCCGGGACAGGCTATGAACACTGAAGCTTTCTTT,CASSVSPGQAMNTEAFF
TRBJ2-3,TRBV2,few,.,TGTGCCAGCAGTGAAATGGTGACGTCGGATACGCAGTATTTT,CASSEMVTSDTQYF
TRBJ1-1,TRBV19,few,.,TGTGCCAGTAGTTGGGGGGGCACTGAAGCTTTCTTT,CASSWGGTEAFF
TRBJ2-3,TRBV11-2,.,.,TGTGCCAGCAGCTTATTCAGTTATACGCAGTATTTT,CASSLFSYTQYF
TRBJ2-7,TRBV7-6,many,TRBD1,TGTGCCAGCAGCTTACGGATGCCGGGACAGGGATACGAGCAGTACTTC,CASSLRMPGQGYEQYF
TRBJ2-3,TRBV3-1,many,TRBD1,TGTGCCAGCAGGAGTGGACAGGGCCCAGATACGCAGTATTTT,CASRSGQGPDTQYF
TRBJ1-2,TRBV18,.,TRBD1,TGTGCCAGCTCTTCAAGGGACAGTCTTAACTATGGCTACACCTTC,CASSSRDSLNYGYTF
TRBJ2-7,TRBV12-3/TRBV12-4,.,.,TGTGCCAGCAGTTTGGCCGGGAACTACGAGCAGTACTTC,CASSLAGNYEQYF
TRBJ1-1,TRBV12-3/TRBV12-4,.,TRBD1,TGTGCCAGCCCACCGGGACAGACTGTCGGTCACACTGAAGCTTTCTTT,CASPPGQTVGHTEAFF
TRBJ2-3,TRBV27,.,TRBD2,TGTGCCAGCAGCCTTAAGGGTAGCGGGACATCCACAGATACGCAGTATTTT,CASSLKGSGTSTDTQYF